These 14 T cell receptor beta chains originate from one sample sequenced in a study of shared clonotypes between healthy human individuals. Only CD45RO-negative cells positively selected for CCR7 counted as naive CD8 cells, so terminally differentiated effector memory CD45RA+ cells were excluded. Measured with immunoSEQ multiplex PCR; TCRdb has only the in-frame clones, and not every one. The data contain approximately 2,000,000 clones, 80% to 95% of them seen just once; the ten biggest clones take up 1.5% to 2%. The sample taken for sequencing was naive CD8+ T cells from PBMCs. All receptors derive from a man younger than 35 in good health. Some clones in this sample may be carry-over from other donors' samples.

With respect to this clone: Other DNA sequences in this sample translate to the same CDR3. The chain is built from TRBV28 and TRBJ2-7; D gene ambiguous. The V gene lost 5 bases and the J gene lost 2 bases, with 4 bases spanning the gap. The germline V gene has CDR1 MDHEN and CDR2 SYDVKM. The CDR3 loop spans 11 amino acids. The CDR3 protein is CASSNTYEQYF. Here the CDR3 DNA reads TGTGCCAGCAGTAATACCTACGAGCAGTACTTC.

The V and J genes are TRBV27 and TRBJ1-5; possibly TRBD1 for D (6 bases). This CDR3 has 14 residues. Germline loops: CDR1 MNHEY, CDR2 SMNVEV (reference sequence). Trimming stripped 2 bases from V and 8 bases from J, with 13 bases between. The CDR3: CASSLAQGKKPQHF. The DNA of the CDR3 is TGTGCCAGCAGTTTAGCGCAGGGGAAAAAGCCCCAGCATTTT.

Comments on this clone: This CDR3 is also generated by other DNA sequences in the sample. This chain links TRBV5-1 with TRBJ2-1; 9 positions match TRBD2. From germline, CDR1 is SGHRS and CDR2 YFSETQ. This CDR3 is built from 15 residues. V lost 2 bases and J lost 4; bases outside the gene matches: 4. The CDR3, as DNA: TGCGCCAGCAGCTTTACTAGCGGGCCTTACAATGAGCAGTTCTTC. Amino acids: CASSFTSGPYNEQFF.

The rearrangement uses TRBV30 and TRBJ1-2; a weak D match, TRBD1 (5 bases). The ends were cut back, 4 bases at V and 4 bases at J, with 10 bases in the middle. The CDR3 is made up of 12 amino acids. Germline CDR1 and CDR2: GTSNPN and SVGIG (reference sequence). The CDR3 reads CAWTGAVYGYTF. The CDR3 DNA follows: TGTGCCTGGACCGGGGCCGTCTATGGCTACACCTTC.

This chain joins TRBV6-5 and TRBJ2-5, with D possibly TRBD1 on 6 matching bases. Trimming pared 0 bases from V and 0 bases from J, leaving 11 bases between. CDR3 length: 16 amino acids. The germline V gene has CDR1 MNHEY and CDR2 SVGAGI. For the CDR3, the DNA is TGTGCCAGCAGTTACTCCGGTACAGGGTACCAAGAGACCCAGTACTTC. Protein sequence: CASSYSGTGYQETQYF.

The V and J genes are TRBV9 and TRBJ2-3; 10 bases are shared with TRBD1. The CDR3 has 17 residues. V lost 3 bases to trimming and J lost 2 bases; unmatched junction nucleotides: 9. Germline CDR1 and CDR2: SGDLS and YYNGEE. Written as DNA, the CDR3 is TGTGCCAGCAGCGAGGGGACAGGGGCAGTACCCACAGATACGCAGTATTTT. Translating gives CASSEGTGAVPTDTQYF.

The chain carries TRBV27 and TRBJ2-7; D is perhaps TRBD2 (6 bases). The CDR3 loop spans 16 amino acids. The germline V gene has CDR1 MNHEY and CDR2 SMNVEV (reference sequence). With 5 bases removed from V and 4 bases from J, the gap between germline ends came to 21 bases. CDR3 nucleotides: TGTGCCAGCAGTCCACTCACCTTGGAGGGATTATACGAGCAGTACTTC. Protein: CASSPLTLEGLYEQYF.

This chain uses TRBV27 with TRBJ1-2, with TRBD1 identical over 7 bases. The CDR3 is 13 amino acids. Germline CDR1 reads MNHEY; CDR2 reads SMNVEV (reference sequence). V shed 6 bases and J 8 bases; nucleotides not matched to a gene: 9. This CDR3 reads CASRETGVWGYTF. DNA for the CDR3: TGTGCCAGCAGGGAAACAGGGGTATGGGGCTACACCTTC.

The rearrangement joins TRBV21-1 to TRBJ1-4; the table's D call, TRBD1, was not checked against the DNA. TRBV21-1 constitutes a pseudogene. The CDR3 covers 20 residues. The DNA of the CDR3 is TGTGCCAGCAGCAAAAGCCCGCGTAGAGGGGGCGCGCTCCTTAATGAAAAACTGTTTTTT. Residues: CASSKSPRRGGALLNEKLFF.

The CDR3 bases are TGTGCCAGCAGCCGGACGGGGGTGATCGCGAACACCGGGGAGCTGTTTTTT. Its translation: CASSRTGVIANTGELFF. The rearrangement links TRBV7-3 to TRBJ2-2; D possibly corresponds to TRBD2 (6 bases). The V end was cut by 5 bases, the J end by 0 bases, with 16 bases between. The length of the CDR3 is 17 residues. Germline CDR1 is SGHTA and CDR2 is FQGTGA.

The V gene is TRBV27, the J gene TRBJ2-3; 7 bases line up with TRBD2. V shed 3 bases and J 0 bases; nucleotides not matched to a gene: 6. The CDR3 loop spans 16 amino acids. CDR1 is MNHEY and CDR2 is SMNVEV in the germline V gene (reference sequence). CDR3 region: CASSFSTSVSTDTQYF. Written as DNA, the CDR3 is TGTGCCAGCAGTTTTTCTACTAGCGTCAGCACAGATACGCAGTATTTT.

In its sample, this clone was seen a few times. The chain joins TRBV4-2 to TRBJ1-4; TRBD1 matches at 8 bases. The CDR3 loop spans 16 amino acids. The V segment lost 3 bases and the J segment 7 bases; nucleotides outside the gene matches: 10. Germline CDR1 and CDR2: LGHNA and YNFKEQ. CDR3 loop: CASSQIDRGWGEKLFF. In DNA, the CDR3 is TGTGCCAGCAGCCAGATAGACAGGGGTTGGGGTGAAAAACTGTTTTTT.

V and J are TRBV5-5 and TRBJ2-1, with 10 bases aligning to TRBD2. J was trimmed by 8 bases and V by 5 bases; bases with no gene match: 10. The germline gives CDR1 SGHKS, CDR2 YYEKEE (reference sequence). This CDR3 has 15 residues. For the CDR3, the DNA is TGTGCCAGCAGGGCCGGGACTAGCGTTTGGGATGAGCAGTTCTTC. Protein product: CASRAGTSVWDEQFF.

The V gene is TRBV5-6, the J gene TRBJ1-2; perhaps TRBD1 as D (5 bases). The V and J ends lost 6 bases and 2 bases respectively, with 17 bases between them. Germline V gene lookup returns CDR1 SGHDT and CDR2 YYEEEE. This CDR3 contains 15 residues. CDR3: CASNTDAGGNYGYTF. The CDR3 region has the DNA TGTGCCAGCAACACGGACGCGGGGGGAAACTATGGCTACACCTTC.